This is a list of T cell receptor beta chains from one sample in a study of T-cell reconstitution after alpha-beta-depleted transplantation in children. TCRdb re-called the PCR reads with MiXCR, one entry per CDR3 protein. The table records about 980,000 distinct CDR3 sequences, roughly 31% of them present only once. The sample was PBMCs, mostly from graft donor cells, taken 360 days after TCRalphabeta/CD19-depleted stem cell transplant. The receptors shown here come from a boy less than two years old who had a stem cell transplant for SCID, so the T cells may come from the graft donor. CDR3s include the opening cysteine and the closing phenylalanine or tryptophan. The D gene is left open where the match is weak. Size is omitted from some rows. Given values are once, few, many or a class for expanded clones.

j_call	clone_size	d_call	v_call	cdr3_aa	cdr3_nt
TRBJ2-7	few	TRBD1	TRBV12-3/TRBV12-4	CASSGTGLRLKYF	TGTGCCAGCAGTGGGACAGGGCTTAGGCTAAAGTACTTC
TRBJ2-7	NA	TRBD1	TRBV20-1	CSARRRVGTGDREQYF	TGCAGTGCTAGAAGGCGAGTGGGGACAGGGGATCGCGAGCAGTACTTC
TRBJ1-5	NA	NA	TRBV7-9	CASSPGRLSNQPQHF	TGTGCCAGCAGCCCTGGACGGCTTAGCAATCAGCCCCAGCATTTT
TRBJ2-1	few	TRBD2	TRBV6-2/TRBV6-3	CASNRLAGGPRNEQFF	TGTGCCAGCAACCGACTAGCGGGGGGGCCCCGGAATGAGCAGTTCTTC
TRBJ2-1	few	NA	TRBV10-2	CASSTTRGGRSNEQFF	TGCGCCAGCAGTACTACGAGGGGGGGCCGAAGCAATGAGCAGTTCTTC
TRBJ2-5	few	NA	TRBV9	CASSEGTDQETQYF	TGTGCCAGCAGCGAGGGGACGGATCAAGAGACCCAGTACTTC
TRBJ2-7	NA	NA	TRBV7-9	CASSLGSAGRGEQYF	TGTGCCAGCAGCTTAGGTTCCGCGGGACGAGGCGAGCAGTACTTC
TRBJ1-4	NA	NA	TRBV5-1	CASSTGPNEKLFF	TGCGCCAGCAGTACGGGGCCTAATGAAAAACTGTTTTTT
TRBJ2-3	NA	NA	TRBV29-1	CSGSTDTQYF	TGCAGCGGGAGCACAGATACGCAGTATTTT
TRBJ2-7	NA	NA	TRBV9	CASSVVPGTYEQYF	TGTGCCAGCAGCGTAGTACCTGGTACTTACGAGCAGTACTTC
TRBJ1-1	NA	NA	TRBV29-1	CSVLQNTEAFF	TGCAGCGTTCTACAGAACACTGAAGCTTTCTTT
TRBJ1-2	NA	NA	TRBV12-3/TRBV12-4	CASSPGPRNYGYTF	TGTGCCAGCAGTCCGGGGCCGAGAAACTATGGCTACACCTTC
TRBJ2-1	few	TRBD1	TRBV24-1	CATSDLAGGNEQFF	TGTGCCACCAGTGATTTGGCAGGGGGCAATGAGCAGTTCTTC
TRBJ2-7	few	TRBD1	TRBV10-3	CAISAPGQTYEQYF	TGTGCCATCAGTGCGCCGGGACAGACCTACGAGCAGTACTTC
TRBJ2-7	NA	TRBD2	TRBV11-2	CASSTRTSGGTHYYEQYF	TGTGCCAGCAGCACCAGGACTAGCGGGGGCACCCACTACTACGAGCAGTACTTC
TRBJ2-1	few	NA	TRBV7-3	CASSPKARRGRWNEQFF	TGTGCCAGCAGCCCTAAGGCGAGGAGGGGGCGGTGGAATGAGCAGTTCTTC
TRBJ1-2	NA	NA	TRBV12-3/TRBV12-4	CASRTTAKGGYTF	TGTGCCAGCAGAACGACCGCCAAGGGTGGCTACACCTTC
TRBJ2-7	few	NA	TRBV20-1	CTAWRDSTYEQYF	TGCACCGCCTGGAGGGACAGCACCTACGAGCAGTACTTC
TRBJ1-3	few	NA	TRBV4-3	CASSTRGSGNTIYF	TGCGCCAGCAGCACGCGGGGTTCTGGAAACACCATATATTTT
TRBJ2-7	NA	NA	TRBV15	CATSSFLGDGYEQYF	TGTGCCACCAGCAGCTTCCTCGGGGACGGCTACGAGCAGTACTTC
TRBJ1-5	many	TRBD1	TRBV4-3	CASSQDAGTGRNQPQHF	TGCGCCAGCAGCCAAGACGCCGGGACAGGGCGCAATCAGCCCCAGCATTTT
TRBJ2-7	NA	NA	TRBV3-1	CASSPQFRNGGYEQYF	TGTGCCAGCAGCCCCCAGTTCCGAAATGGGGGCTACGAGCAGTACTTC